The rows below give T cell receptor beta chains drawn from one sample of a study of shared clonotypes between healthy human individuals. Assay: immunoSEQ multiplex PCR; the TCRdb copy retains only in-frame clones and omits some. The table records roughly 400,000 clones, around 96% of them present only once. Specimen: memory CD8+ T cells sorted from blood. All receptors come from a man aged 25-45 years in good health. Both conserved end residues are part of each CDR3. The D gene is left open where the match is weak. The size of a clone is reported for some rows only, either as once, few or many, or as a class for expanded clones.

clone_size j_call v_call d_call cdr3_nt cdr3_aa
. TRBJ2-7 TRBV19 TRBD2 TGTGCCAGTAGTATAGGGGCGGGAGGCTACGAGCAGTACTTC CASSIGAGGYEQYF
few TRBJ2-7 TRBV28 . TGTGCCAGCAGTTTGGACAACTACGAGCAGTACTTC CASSLDNYEQYF
. TRBJ2-5 TRBV7-6 TRBD2 TGTGCCAGCAGCTACATGCTAGCGGGAAGGGTAGAGACCCAGTACTTC CASSYMLAGRVETQYF
. TRBJ2-1 TRBV28 . TGTGCCAGCAGTGCGCCGGGATATGGAGCGTTCTTC CASSAPGYGAFF
. TRBJ1-6 TRBV25-1 . TGTGCCAGCAGTGCTCCAGGGGTCAATTCACCCCTCCACTTT CASSAPGVNSPLHF
. TRBJ2-3 TRBV10-3 TRBD2 TGTGCCATCAGTGGAGGGACTAGCGAAGCCCAAACAGATACGCAGTATTTT CAISGGTSEAQTDTQYF
. TRBJ2-7 TRBV28 . TGTGCCAGCGCCGGGGTGGGGCAGTACTTC CASAGVGQYF
. TRBJ2-7 TRBV6-6 . TGTGCCAGCAGTTACTCGACTAGAGCCCCCTACGAGCAGTACTTC CASSYSTRAPYEQYF
. TRBJ2-7 TRBV28 . TGTGCCAGCAGTTCAGGGACTCCCACCGACGAGCAGTACTTC CASSSGTPTDEQYF
. TRBJ2-1 TRBV28 . TGTGCCAGCAGTTTAAATGAGCAGTTCTTC CASSLNEQFF
. TRBJ2-3 TRBV6-5 . TGTGCCAGCCAGACTGGGGGAGTATCATATACGCAGTATTTT CASQTGGVSYTQYF
. TRBJ2-1 TRBV28 TRBD2 TGTGCCAGCAGCTGGACTAGCGGTTTATACAATGAGCAGTTCTTC CASSWTSGLYNEQFF
. TRBJ2-5 TRBV28 . TGTGCCAGCAGTTTACCCAAGCGAGAGACCCAGTACTTC CASSLPKRETQYF
. TRBJ2-7 TRBV5-1 . TGCGCCAGCAGCTTGTCCCCGTCCTACGAGCAGTACTTC CASSLSPSYEQYF
. TRBJ2-5 TRBV9 TRBD1 TGTGCCAGCAGCCATCCCGGACAGGGAGAGACCCAGTACTTC CASSHPGQGETQYF
. TRBJ1-2 TRBV5-6 . TGTGCCAGCAGCCGGGGAACTGAAGGCTACACCTTC CASSRGTEGYTF